This T cell receptor beta chain derives from a study of T cells after posttransplantation cyclophosphamide (dated by TCRdb to the mid-2010s). Regarding the complete study: Using TRB sequencing, the study followed how the T cell repertoire rebuilt after myeloablative bone marrow transplantation with posttransplantation cyclophosphamide given as GVHD prophylaxis. Samples from a few dozen PTCy-treated patients, along with samples from around 16 of their related bone marrow donors, underwent antigen receptor sequencing. Blood from all 35 or so PTCy patients who had 1-year posttransplant specimens underwent TRB sequencing. In 3 patients, TRB sequencing was also performed on up to roughly 3 more blood samples taken 2 to 5.2 years after transplant, and in 4 patients, pretransplant blood was also TRB-sequenced. Because TRA and TRB clonality correlated tightly in roughly 10 samples, the subsequent TCR analyses were limited to TRB only. Public TRB sequences were searched against a database of over 3,000 sequences associated with responses to pathogens, tumor antigens, self-antigens and alloantigens. General study outcomes and caveats: The TRB repertoires of T cells infiltrating skin or the GI tract showed only limited overlap with the TRB repertoires found in blood. Across fewer than 50 patients, recipient CMV seropositivity and CMV reactivation were highly associated with TRB clonality; PTCy diversity was similar to CNI/methotrexate controls. Donor-recipient similarity was low at 1-2 months but rose over the first year, and later blood repertoires were often dominated by donor CD8+ memory clones.

Concerning this clone: The clone's antigen remains unknown. One base away there is no much larger clone; base qualities are not given.

CDR1 and CDR2 were assigned from the germline V gene as SGHNT and YENEEA. V is pruned by 5 bases and J by 7 bases, leaving 6 bases of the junction without a gene match. The CDR3, from cysteine to phenylalanine, totals 13 residues. Just CDR3 DNA is preserved here, 39 bases in frame from base 1. Genomic DNA was used for TRB sequencing, which was performed with the immunoSEQ assay at survey resolution or with the hsTCRB kit. The original pipeline was this. The immunoSEQ software was used for initial read processing, and the LymphoSeq R package was used for repertoire analyses. Clonality was calculated as 1 minus normalized Shannon entropy, and the Gini coefficient was also calculated for each TRB dataset. Phenotypes of unsorted samples were inferred by mapping TRB sequences from sorted subsets of the recipient or donor onto the same recipient's unsorted samples. In TCRdb, the immuneACCESS table is reduced to in-frame sequences with V and J assigned. These tables do not hold every clone; where another copy was compared, an unresolved V gene accounts for under half, and the others remain unexplained. V, J and clone size reflect that table, while D and trimming were determined from the DNA. This sample comprises 15,000 to 17,000 clones, 84% of them detected only once. The ten largest clones capture under 6% of the sample.

The control cohort consisted of approximately 12 patients who had myeloablative marrow transplants with methotrexate plus a calcineurin inhibitor and who were sampled 1 year after transplant. Mononuclear cells from peripheral blood and bone marrow were separated by Ficoll-Hypaque density centrifugation and then cryopreserved. In this chain, TRBV11-3 is recombined with TRBJ2-3, with TRBD1 identical over 7 junction bases. The clonotype was recovered from a male patient between 18 and 35 years old who received an allogeneic stem cell transplant from a related donor, was CMV-positive, and had no GVHD. Following a transplant, some T cells may be graft donor cells, not patient cells. This sample comprised PBMCs, obtained 350 to 400 days after allogeneic stem cell transplant with calcineurin inhibitor and methotrexate. The bases are TGTGCCAGCAGCACAGGGACAGAGTATACGCAGTATTTT. The translation is CASSTGTEYTQYF.